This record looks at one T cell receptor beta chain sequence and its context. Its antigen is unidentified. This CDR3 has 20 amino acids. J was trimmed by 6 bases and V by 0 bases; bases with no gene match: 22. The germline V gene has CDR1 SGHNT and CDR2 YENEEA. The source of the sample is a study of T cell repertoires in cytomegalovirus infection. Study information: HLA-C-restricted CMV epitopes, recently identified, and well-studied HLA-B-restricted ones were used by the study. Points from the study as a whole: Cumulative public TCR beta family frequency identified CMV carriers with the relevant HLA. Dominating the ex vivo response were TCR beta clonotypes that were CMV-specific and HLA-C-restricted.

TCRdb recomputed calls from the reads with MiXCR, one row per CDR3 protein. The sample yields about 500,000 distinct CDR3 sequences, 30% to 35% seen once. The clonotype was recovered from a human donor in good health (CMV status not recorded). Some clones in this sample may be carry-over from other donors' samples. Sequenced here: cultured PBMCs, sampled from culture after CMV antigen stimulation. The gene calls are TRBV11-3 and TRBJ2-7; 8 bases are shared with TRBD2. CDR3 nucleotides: TGTGCCAGCAGCTTAGATCAGGCTAGCGGGTTTTACCCCCGCGTGTGCGAGCAGTACGTC. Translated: CASSLDQASGFYPRVCEQYV.